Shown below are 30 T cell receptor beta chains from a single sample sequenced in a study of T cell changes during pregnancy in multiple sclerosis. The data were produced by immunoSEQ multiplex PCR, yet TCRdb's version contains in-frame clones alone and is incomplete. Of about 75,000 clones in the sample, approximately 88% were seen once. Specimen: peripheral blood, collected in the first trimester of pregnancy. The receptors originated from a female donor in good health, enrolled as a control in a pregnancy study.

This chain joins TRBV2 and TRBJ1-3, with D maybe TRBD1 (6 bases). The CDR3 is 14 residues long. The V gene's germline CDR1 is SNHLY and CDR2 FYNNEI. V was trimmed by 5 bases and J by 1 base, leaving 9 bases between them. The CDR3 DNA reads TGTGCCAGCAGTCAGAGGGGGTCTGGAAACACCATATATTTT. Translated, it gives CASSQRGSGNTIYF.

CDR3 region: CASSTRLAGKGESGELFF. In DNA, the CDR3 is TGTGCCAGTAGTACCAGACTAGCGGGAAAGGGAGAATCCGGGGAGCTGTTTTTT. J is TRBJ2-2 and V is TRBV19; 11 nucleotides agree with TRBD2. The CDR3 covers 18 residues. Trimming removed 4 bases from V and 6 bases from J; junction bases left unmatched: 13. Germline CDR1 and CDR2: LNHDA and SQIVND (reference sequence).

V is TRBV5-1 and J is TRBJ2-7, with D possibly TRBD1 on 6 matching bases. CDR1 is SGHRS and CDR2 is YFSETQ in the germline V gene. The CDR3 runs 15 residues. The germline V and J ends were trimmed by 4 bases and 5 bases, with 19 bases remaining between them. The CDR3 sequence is CASSTGQTRAHEQYF. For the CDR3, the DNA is TGCGCCAGCAGCACCGGACAGACCCGGGCTCACGAGCAGTACTTC.

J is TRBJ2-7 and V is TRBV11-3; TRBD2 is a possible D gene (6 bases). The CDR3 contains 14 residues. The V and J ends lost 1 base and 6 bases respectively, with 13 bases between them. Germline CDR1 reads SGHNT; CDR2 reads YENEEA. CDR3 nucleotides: TGTGCCAGCAGCTTAGTGGGGAGGAGTAGCGAGCAGTACTTC. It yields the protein CASSLVGRSSEQYF.

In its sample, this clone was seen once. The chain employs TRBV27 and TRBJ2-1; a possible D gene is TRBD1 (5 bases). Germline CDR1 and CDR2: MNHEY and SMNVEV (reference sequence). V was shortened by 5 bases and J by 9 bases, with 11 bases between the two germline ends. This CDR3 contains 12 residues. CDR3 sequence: CASSPTVGEQFF. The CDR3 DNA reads TGTGCCAGCAGTCCGACAGTGGGTGAGCAGTTCTTC.

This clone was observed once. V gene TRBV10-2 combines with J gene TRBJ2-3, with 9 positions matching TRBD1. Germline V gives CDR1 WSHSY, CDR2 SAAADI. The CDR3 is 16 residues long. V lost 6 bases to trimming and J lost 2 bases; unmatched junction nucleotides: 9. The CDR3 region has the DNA TGCGCCAGCAGCCGACAGGGGGGCTTGGTCACAGATACGCAGTATTTT. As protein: CASSRQGGLVTDTQYF.

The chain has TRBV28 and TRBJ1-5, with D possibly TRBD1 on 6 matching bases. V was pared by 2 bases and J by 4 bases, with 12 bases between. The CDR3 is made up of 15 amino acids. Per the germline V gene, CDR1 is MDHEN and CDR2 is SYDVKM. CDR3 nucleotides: TGTGCCAGCAGTTTAATGGGGGCTGTGAATCAGCCCCAGCATTTT. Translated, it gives CASSLMGAVNQPQHF. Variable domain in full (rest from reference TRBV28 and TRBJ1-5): DVKVTQSSRYLVKRTGEKVFLECVQDMDHENMFWYRQDPGLGLRLIYFSYDVKMKEKGDIPEGYSVSREKKERFSLILESASTNQTSMYLCASSLMGAVNQPQHFGDGTRLSIL.

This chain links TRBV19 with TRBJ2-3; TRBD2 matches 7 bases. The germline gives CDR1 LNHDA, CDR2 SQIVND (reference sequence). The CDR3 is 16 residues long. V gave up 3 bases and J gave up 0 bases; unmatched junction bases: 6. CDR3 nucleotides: TGTGCCAGTAGTATTTTTGGCGGGGGAAGCACAGATACGCAGTATTTT. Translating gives CASSIFGGGSTDTQYF.

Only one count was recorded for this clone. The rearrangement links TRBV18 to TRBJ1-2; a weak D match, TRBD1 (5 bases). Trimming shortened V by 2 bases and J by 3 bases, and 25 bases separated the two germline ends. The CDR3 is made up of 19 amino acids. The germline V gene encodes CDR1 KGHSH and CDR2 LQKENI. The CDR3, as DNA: TGTGCCAGCTCACCATCTCAAACGCTTACAGGCGGACAATACTATGGCTACACCTTC. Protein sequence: CASSPSQTLTGGQYYGYTF.

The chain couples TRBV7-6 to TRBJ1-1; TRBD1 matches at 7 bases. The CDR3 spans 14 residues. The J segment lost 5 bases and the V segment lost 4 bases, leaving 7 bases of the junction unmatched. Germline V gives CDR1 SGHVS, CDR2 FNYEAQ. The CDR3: CASSSHRGKTEAFF. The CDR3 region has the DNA TGTGCCAGCAGCTCCCACAGGGGTAAAACTGAAGCTTTCTTT.

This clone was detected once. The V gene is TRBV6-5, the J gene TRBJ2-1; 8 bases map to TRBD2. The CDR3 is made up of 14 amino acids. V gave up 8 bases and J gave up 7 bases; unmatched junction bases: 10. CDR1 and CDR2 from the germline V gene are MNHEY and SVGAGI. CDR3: CASRRGLAGNEQFF. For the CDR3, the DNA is TGTGCCAGCCGGCGGGGGTTAGCGGGGAATGAGCAGTTCTTC.

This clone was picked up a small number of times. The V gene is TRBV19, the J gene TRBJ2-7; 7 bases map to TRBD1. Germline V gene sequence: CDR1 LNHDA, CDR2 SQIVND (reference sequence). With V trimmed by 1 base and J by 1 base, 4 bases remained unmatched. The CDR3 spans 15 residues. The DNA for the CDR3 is TGTGCCAGTAGTATAGGAGGACAGGCTTCCTACGAGCAGTACTTC. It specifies CASSIGGQASYEQYF.

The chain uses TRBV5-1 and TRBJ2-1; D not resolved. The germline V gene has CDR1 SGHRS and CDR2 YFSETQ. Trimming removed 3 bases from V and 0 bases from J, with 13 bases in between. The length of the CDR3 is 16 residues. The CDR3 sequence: CASSSPLLSSYNEQFF. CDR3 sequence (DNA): TGCGCCAGCAGCTCCCCCCTACTTAGCTCCTACAATGAGCAGTTCTTC.

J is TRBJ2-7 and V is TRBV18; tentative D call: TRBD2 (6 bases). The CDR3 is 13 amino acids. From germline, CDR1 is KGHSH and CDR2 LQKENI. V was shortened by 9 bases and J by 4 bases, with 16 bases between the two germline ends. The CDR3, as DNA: TGTGCCAGTAGGGGCGCAGGACTATACGAGCAGTACTTC. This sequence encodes CASRGAGLYEQYF. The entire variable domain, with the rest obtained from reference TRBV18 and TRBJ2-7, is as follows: NAGVMQNPRHLVRRRGQEARLRCSPMKGHSHVYWYRQLPEEGLKFMVYLQKENIIDESGMPKERFSAEFPKEGPSILRIQQVVRGDSAAYFCASRGAGLYEQYFGPGTRLTVT.

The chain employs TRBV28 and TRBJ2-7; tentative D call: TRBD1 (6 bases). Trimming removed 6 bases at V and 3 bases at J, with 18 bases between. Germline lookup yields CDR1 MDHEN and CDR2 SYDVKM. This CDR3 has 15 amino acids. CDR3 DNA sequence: TGTGCCAGCAGGCGCACAGGGAGCCTGAACTACGAGCAGTACTTC. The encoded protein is CASRRTGSLNYEQYF.

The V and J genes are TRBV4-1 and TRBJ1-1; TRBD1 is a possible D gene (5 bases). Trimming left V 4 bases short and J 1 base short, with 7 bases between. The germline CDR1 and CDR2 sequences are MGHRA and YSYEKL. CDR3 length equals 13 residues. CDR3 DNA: TGCGCCAGCAGCCCTACAGGGAACACTGAAGCTTTCTTT. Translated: CASSPTGNTEAFF.

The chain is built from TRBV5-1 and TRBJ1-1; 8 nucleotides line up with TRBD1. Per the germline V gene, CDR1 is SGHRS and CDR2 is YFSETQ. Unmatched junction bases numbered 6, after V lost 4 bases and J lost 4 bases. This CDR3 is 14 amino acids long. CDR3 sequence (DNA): TGCGCCAGCAGCGGTACAGGGGGGCCCACTGAAGCTTTCTTT. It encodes CASSGTGGPTEAFF.

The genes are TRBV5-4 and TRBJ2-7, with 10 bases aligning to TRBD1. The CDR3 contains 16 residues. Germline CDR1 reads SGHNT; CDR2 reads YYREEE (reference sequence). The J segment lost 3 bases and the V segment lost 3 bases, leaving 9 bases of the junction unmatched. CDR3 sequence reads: CASSSGWDRGFYEQYF. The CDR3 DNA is TGTGCCAGCAGCTCTGGCTGGGACAGGGGCTTCTACGAGCAGTACTTC.

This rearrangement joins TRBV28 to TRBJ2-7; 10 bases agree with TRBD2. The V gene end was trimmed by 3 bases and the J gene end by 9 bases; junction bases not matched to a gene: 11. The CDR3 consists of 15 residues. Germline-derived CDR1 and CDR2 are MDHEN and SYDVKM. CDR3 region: CASSFAGTSEALQYF. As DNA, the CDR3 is TGTGCCAGCAGTTTCGCCGGGACTAGCGAAGCATTGCAGTACTTC.

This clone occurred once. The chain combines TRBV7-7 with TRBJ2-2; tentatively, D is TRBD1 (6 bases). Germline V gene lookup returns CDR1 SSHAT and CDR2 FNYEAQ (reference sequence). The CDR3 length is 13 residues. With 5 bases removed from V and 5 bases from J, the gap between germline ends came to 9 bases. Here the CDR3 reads CASSRDRTGELFF. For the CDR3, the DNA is TGTGCCAGCAGCCGCGACAGGACCGGGGAGCTGTTTTTT.

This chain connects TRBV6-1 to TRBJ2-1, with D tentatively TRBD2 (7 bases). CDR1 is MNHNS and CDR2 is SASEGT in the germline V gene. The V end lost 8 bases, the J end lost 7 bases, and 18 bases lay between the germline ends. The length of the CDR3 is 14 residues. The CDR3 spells CASERGQFLNEQFF. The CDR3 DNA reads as TGTGCCAGCGAGCGGGGACAATTTCTAAATGAGCAGTTCTTC.

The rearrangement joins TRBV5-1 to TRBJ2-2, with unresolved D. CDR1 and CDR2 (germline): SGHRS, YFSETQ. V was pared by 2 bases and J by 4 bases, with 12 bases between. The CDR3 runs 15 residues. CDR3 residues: CASSFRPVPTGELFF. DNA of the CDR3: TGCGCCAGCAGCTTCCGCCCAGTCCCCACCGGGGAGCTGTTTTTT.

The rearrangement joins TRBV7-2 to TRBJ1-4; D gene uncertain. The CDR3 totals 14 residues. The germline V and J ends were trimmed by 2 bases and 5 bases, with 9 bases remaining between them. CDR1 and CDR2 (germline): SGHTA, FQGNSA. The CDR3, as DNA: TGTGCCAGCAGCTTAACAGCCCGAAATGAAAAACTGTTTTTT. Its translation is CASSLTARNEKLFF.

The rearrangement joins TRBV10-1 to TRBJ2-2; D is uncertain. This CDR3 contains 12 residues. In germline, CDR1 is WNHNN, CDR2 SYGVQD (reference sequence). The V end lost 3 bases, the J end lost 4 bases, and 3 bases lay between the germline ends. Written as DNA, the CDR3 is TGCGCCAGCAGTGACAGCACCGGGGAGCTGTTTTTT. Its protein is CASSDSTGELFF.

The CDR3 DNA sequence: TGCGCCAGCAGCTTAGTACCACAGGGGGCGGACTATGGCTACACCTTC. Its protein product is CASSLVPQGADYGYTF. The rearrangement links TRBV5-1 to TRBJ1-2; TRBD1 aligns across 9 bases. J gave up 3 bases and V 2 bases, and 8 bases lay outside the gene matches. The CDR3 runs to 16 residues. Germline CDR1 SGHRS, CDR2 YFSETQ.

The CDR3 reads CASSLDVRTEAFF. The CDR3 DNA reads as TGTGCCAGCAGTTTAGATGTGAGGACTGAAGCTTTCTTT. This rearrangement joins TRBV27 to TRBJ1-1; no definite D call. V was clipped by 2 bases and J by 5 bases, with 9 bases between them. The germline CDR1 and CDR2 sequences are MNHEY and SMNVEV (reference sequence). The CDR3 covers 13 residues.

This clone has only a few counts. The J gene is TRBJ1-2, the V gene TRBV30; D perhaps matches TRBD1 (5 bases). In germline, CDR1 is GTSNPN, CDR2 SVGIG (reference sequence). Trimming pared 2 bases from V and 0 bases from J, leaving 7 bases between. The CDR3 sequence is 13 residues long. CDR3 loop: CAWSRGANYGYTF. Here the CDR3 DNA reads TGTGCCTGGAGTAGGGGTGCTAACTATGGCTACACCTTC.

CDR3 protein: CASSRTSGQSNEQFF. The CDR3 DNA follows: TGTGCCAGCAGTCGGACTAGCGGGCAGTCCAATGAGCAGTTCTTC. The chain has TRBV6-4 and TRBJ2-1; 11 positions match TRBD2. With V trimmed by 5 bases and J by 6 bases, 6 bases remained unmatched. Looked up from germline, CDR1 is MRHNA and CDR2 is SNTAGT. There are 15 residues in the CDR3.

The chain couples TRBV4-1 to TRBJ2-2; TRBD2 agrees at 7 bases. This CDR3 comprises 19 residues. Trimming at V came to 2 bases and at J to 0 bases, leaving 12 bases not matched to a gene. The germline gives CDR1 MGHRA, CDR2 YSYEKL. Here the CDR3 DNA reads TGCGCCAGCAGCCAATCAGGCGATAGCGGGCTCGCGAACACCGGGGAGCTGTTTTTT. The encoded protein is CASSQSGDSGLANTGELFF.

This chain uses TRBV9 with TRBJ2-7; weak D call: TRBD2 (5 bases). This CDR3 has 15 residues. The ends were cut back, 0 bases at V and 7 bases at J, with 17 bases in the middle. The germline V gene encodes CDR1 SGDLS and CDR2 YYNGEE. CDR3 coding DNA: TGTGCCAGCAGCGTAGGGGGAGAAAAACTGCGAGAGCAGTACTTC. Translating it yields CASSVGGEKLREQYF.